Listed here is a single T cell receptor (beta chain). V was clipped by 4 bases and J by 4 bases; unmatched bases: 4. The CDR3 extends over 14 amino acids. Germline CDR1 reads LNHDA; CDR2 reads SQIVND (reference sequence). The data derive from a study of control samples from healthy donors and cancer patients. The data were produced by immunoSEQ multiplex PCR, yet TCRdb's version contains in-frame clones alone and is incomplete. This table has about 150,000 clones, over 85% appearing once. This sequence originates from a man between 40 and 49 years old in good health. The genes are TRBV19 and TRBJ1-1; TRBD1 agrees at 9 bases. The sequenced material came from blood. CDR3 in DNA: TGTGCCAGTAGTAGAGACAGGGGGGCCACTGAAGCTTTCTTT. Translating it yields CASSRDRGATEAFF. Based on the CDR3 plus reference TRBV19 and TRBJ1-1, the full variable domain is DGGITQSPKYLFRKEGQNVTLSCEQNLNHDAMYWYRQDPGQGLRLIYYSQIVNDFQKGDIAEGYSVSREKKESFPLTVTSAQKNPTAFYLCASSRDRGATEAFFGQGTRLTVV.